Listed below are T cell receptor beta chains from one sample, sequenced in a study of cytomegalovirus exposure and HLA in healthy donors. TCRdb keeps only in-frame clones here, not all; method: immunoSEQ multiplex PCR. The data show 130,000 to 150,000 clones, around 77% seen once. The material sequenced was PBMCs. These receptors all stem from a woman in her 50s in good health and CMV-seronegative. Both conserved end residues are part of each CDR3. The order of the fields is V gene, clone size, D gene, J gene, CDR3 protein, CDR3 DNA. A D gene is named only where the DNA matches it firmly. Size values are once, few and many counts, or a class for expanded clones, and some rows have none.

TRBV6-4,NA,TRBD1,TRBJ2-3,CASSEGTGRYTQYF,TGTGCCAGCAGTGAAGGGACAGGCCGGTATACGCAGTATTTT
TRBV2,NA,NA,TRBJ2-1,CASSDRRNVHNEQFF,TGTGCCAGCAGTGACCGTAGAAACGTCCACAATGAGCAGTTCTTC
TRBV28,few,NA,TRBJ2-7,CASSSGDPYEQYF,TGTGCCAGCAGTTCCGGGGATCCCTACGAGCAGTACTTC
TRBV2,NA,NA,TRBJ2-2,CASKTTGELFF,TGTGCCAGCAAAACTACCGGGGAGCTGTTTTTT
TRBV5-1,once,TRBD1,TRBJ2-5,CASSSTGGQETQYF,TGCGCCAGCAGCTCAACAGGGGGCCAAGAGACCCAGTACTTC
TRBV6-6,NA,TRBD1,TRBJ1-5,CASSYVRTGVNQPQHF,TGTGCCAGCAGTTACGTCCGGACAGGGGTCAATCAGCCCCAGCATTTT
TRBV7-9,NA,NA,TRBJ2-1,CASSLSQGSFGEQFF,TGTGCCAGCAGCTTAAGCCAGGGAAGCTTTGGTGAGCAGTTCTTC
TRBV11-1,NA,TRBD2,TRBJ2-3,CASSSPSVVAGDSDTQYF,TGTGCCAGCAGCTCCCCCTCGGTGGTAGCGGGGGATTCAGATACGCAGTATTTT
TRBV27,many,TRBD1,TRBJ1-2,CASRTFDWTGGMSGYTF,TGTGCCAGCAGGACCTTCGATTGGACAGGGGGAATGAGTGGCTACACCTTC
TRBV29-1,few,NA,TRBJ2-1,CSAQLTLLLDEQFF,TGCAGCGCCCAACTTACACTACTCCTGGATGAGCAGTTCTTC
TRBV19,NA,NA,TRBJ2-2,CASSLGGPHTGELFF,TGTGCCAGTAGTCTGGGGGGGCCACACACCGGGGAGCTGTTTTTT
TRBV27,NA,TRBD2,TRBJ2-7,CASSLNGGAYEQYF,TGTGCCAGCAGTCTAAACGGGGGGGCGTACGAGCAGTACTTC
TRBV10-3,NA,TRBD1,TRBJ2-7,CAISESWGTDPYEQYF,TGTGCCATCAGTGAGTCCTGGGGGACAGATCCCTACGAGCAGTACTTC
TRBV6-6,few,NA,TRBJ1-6,CASSYDPSRGNSPLHF,TGTGCCAGCAGTTACGACCCAAGTAGAGGGAATTCACCCCTCCACTTT
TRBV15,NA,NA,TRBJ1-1,CATSRDGGATEAFF,TGTGCCACCAGCAGAGATGGGGGGGCCACTGAAGCTTTCTTT
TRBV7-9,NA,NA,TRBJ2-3,CASSLDRGTDTQYF,TGTGCCAGCAGCTTAGACAGGGGCACAGATACGCAGTATTTT
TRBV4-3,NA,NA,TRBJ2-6,CASSQSHPSAGARGANVLTF,TGCGCCAGCAGCCAGTCCCATCCCTCTGCGGGGGCGCGGGGGGCCAACGTCCTGACTTTC
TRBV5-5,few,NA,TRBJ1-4,CASSLGRANEKLFF,TGTGCCAGCAGCTTGGGCAGGGCAAATGAAAAACTGTTTTTT
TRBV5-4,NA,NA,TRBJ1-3,CASSLGLSAGNTIYF,TGTGCCAGCAGCTTGGGGCTCAGTGCTGGAAACACCATATATTTT
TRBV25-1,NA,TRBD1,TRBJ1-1,CASSVGQARTEAFF,TGTGCCAGCAGCGTGGGACAGGCGCGCACTGAAGCTTTCTTT
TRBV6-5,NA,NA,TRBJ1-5,CASSCGQGQPQHF,TGTGCCAGCAGTTGCGGGCAGGGGCAGCCCCAGCATTTT
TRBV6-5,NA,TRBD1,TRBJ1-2,CASSQGGNYGYTF,TGTGCCAGCAGCCAGGGGGGTAACTATGGCTACACCTTC
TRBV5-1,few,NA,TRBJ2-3,CATRNGGESTDTQYF,TGCGCCACCAGAAACGGCGGGGAGAGCACAGATACGCAGTATTTT
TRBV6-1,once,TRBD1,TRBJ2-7,CASSAAGTGIYEQYF,TGTGCCAGCAGTGCCGCCGGGACAGGGATCTACGAGCAGTACTTC
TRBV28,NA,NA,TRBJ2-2,CASRSFVNTGELFF,TGTGCCAGCAGGAGTTTCGTCAACACCGGGGAGCTGTTTTTT
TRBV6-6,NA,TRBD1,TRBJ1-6,CASSRDSPYNSPLHF,TGTGCCAGCAGTCGGGACAGTCCCTATAATTCACCCCTCCACTTT
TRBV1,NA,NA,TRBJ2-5,CTSSQQLRGGETQYF,TGCACCAGCAGCCAACAGTTACGGGGGGGGGAGACCCAGTACTTC
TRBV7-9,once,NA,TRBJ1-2,CASSSDSYYGYTF,TGTGCCAGCAGCTCGGACAGCTACTATGGCTACACCTTC
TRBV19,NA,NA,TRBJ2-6,CASSLGANVLTF,TGTGCCAGTAGTTTAGGGGCCAACGTCCTGACTTTC
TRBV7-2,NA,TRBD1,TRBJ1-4,CASSLGDRRNEKLFF,TGTGCCAGCAGCTTGGGGGACAGGAGAAATGAAAAACTGTTTTTT
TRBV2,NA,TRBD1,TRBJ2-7,CASSDRGASYEQYF,TGTGCCAGCAGCGACAGGGGGGCCTCCTACGAGCAGTACTTC
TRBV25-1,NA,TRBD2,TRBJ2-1,CASSSGTRLYNEQFF,TGTGCCAGCAGTTCGGGGACTAGACTCTACAATGAGCAGTTCTTC
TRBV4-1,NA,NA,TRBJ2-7,CASSQVAGTRYEQYF,TGCGCCAGCAGCCAAGTCGCCGGGACACGATACGAGCAGTACTTC
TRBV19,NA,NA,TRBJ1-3,CASRRTASSSGNTIYF,TGTGCCAGTAGAAGGACAGCTAGCTCTTCTGGAAACACCATATATTTT
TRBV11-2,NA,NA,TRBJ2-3,CASSPRGADTDTQYF,TGTGCCAGCAGCCCCCGGGGGGCAGACACAGATACGCAGTATTTT
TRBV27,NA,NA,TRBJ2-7,CASSSRGGLGGHEQYF,TGTGCCAGCAGTTCGAGGGGGGGGTTGGGGGGCCACGAGCAGTACTTC
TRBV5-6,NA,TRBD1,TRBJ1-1,CASSQGAGGEAFF,TGTGCCAGCTCCCAGGGGGCTGGGGGAGAAGCTTTCTTT
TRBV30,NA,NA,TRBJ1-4,CAWSEPGTSGKLFF,TGTGCCTGGAGTGAGCCGGGTACGAGTGGAAAACTGTTTTTT
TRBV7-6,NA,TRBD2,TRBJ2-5,CASYERGLQETQYF,TGTGCCAGCTATGAGCGGGGGTTACAAGAGACCCAGTACTTC
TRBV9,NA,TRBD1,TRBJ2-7,CASSVDGQGAYEQYF,TGTGCCAGCAGCGTAGACGGACAGGGGGCCTACGAGCAGTACTTC
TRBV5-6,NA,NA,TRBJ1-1,CASSAGQILEAFF,TGTGCCAGCAGCGCCGGACAGATCCTAGAAGCTTTCTTT
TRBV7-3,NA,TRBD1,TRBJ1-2,CASSPDRGYGYTF,TGTGCCAGCAGCCCCGACAGGGGGTATGGCTACACCTTC
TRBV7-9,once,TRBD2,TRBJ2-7,CASSPGTSGGEQYF,TGTGCCAGCAGCCCTGGGACTAGCGGGGGCGAGCAGTACTTC
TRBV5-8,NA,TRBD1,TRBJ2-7,CASSSRQGFYEQYF,TGTGCCAGCAGCTCAAGACAGGGGTTCTACGAGCAGTACTTC
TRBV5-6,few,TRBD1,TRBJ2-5,CASTTDRGGFETQYF,TGTGCCAGCACCACGGACAGGGGAGGTTTCGAGACCCAGTACTTC
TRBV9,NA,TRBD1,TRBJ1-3,CASSRDSSRIGNTIYF,TGTGCCAGCAGCCGGGACAGCTCAAGGATCGGAAACACCATATATTTT
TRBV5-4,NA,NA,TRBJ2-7,CASSYREGWGGVSSYEQYF,TGTGCCAGCAGCTACAGGGAAGGATGGGGGGGGGTAAGCTCCTACGAGCAGTACTTC
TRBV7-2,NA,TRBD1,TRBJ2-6,CASSPRTGIKQANVLTF,TGTGCCAGCAGCCCTCGGACAGGGATTAAGCAGGCCAACGTCCTGACTTTC
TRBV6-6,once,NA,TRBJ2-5,CASIGRETQYF,TGTGCCAGCATAGGCAGGGAGACCCAGTACTTC
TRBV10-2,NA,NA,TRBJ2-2,CASSERGGKNTGELFF,TGCGCCAGCAGTGAGAGGGGCGGGAAAAACACCGGGGAGCTGTTTTTT
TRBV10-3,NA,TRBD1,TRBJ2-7,CAIRTGSSYEQYF,TGTGCCATTAGGACAGGGAGCTCCTACGAGCAGTACTTC